A single sample gave rise to the 29 T cell receptor beta chains below, sequenced in a study of T-cell reconstitution after alpha-beta-depleted transplantation in children. Preparation of the TCRbeta library used unique molecular identifiers. Each CDR3 protein gets one entry after TCRdb re-called the PCR reads with MiXCR. The sample includes hundreds of thousands of distinct CDR3 sequences, 10% to 15% seen only once; the top ten take about 2.2%. Sequences were derived from PBMCs, mostly from graft donor cells, sampled 360 days after TCRalphabeta/CD19-depleted stem cell transplant. The origin of the receptors is a male patient younger than 18 who had a stem cell transplant for acute myeloid leukemia, so the T cells may come from the graft donor.

The chain is built from TRBV20-1 and TRBJ2-7; 13 positions match TRBD2. CDR1 and CDR2 from the germline V gene are DFQATT and SNEGSKA (reference sequence). The junction had 5 bases not matched to a gene; V was cut back by 6 bases and J by 6 bases. The CDR3 contains 13 residues. CDR3 bases: TGCAGTGCCGGACTAGCGGGAGCCGTCGAGCAGTACTTC. Residues: CSAGLAGAVEQYF.

This clonotype was seen more than once but under ten times. This chain connects TRBV5-5 to TRBJ2-7; D is perhaps TRBD1 (5 bases). This CDR3 comprises 15 residues. The V end lost 4 bases, the J end lost 2 bases, and 16 bases lay between the germline ends. Germline V gene data show CDR1 as SGHKS and CDR2 as YYEKEE (reference sequence). The CDR3 nucleotides are TGTGCCAGCAGCCATGACAGCTCTTTTCCCTACGAGCAGTACTTC. Translating it yields CASSHDSSFPYEQYF.

This clonotype was picked up many times. CDR3 residues: CASSFRLAITTDTQYF. The CDR3 DNA reads TGTGCCAGCAGTTTCAGACTAGCGATCACCACAGATACGCAGTATTTT. V is TRBV28 and J is TRBJ2-3; 8 nucleotides agree with TRBD2. In germline, CDR1 is MDHEN, CDR2 SYDVKM. The CDR3 has 16 residues. V was pared by 3 bases and J by 2 bases, with 7 bases of the junction left unmatched.

At least ten counts were recorded for this clonotype. The chain combines TRBV12-3 or TRBV12-4 with TRBJ1-6, with D possibly TRBD1 on 5 matching bases. The V gene lost 2 bases and the J gene lost 10 bases, with 9 bases spanning the gap. CDR3 length: 13 amino acids. The CDR3 region is CASSLFGDSPLHF. DNA for the CDR3: TGTGCCAGCAGTTTATTTGGGGACTCACCCCTCCACTTT.

This clonotype occurred many times. The J gene is TRBJ1-4, the V gene TRBV28; D perhaps matches TRBD1 (6 bases). CDR1 is MDHEN and CDR2 is SYDVKM in the germline V gene. V lost 6 bases and J 7 bases, leaving 15 bases between the germline ends. This CDR3 region has 14 residues. CDR3 coding DNA: TGTGCCAGCAGGTACAGGGAAGAGGGTGAAAAACTGTTTTTT. It translates to CASRYREEGEKLFF.

This chain joins TRBV3-1 and TRBJ1-1, with 7 bases lining up with TRBD1. The junction had 5 bases not matched to a gene; V was cut back by 3 bases and J by 1 base. The CDR3 is made up of 15 amino acids. Per the germline V gene, CDR1 is LGHDT and CDR2 is YNNKEL (reference sequence). This CDR3 reads CASSQEQGRNTEAFF. The CDR3 nucleotides are TGTGCCAGCAGCCAGGAACAGGGGCGGAACACTGAAGCTTTCTTT.

This chain connects TRBV5-1 to TRBJ2-5; TRBD2 agrees at 10 bases. V shed 4 bases and J 4 bases; nucleotides not matched to a gene: 4. This CDR3 comprises 14 residues. Germline assignment: CDR1 SGHRS and CDR2 YFSETQ. The CDR3 is CASSPGTSAETQYF. Here the CDR3 DNA reads TGCGCCAGCAGCCCCGGGACTAGCGCAGAGACCCAGTACTTC.

This chain connects TRBV20-1 to TRBJ2-2; tentatively, D is TRBD2 (5 bases). Germline assignment: CDR1 DFQATT and CDR2 SNEGSKA (reference sequence). V lost 3 bases and J lost 4, with 12 bases in between. CDR3 length: 14 amino acids. The CDR3 sequence is CSASYGSGTGELFF. The CDR3 DNA reads TGCAGTGCTAGTTATGGGAGCGGCACCGGGGAGCTGTTTTTT.

Only a few counts were recorded for this clonotype. The chain combines TRBV20-1 with TRBJ2-7; 12 nucleotides match TRBD2. The J segment lost 2 bases and the V segment lost 1 base, leaving 0 bases of the junction unmatched. The CDR3 extends over 14 amino acids. The germline gives CDR1 DFQATT, CDR2 SNEGSKA (reference sequence). The CDR3, as DNA: TGCAGTGCTAGAGGGACTAGCGGGACCTACGAGCAGTACTTC. Protein: CSARGTSGTYEQYF.

The chain carries TRBV12-3 or TRBV12-4 and TRBJ2-5; 11 positions agree with TRBD2. V dropped 6 bases and J dropped 5; count of bases not matched to a gene: 14. This CDR3 is 17 amino acids long. The CDR3 reads CASSPNALAGARETQYF. CDR3 bases: TGTGCCAGCAGCCCTAATGCACTAGCGGGAGCTCGGGAGACCCAGTACTTC.

The CDR3 sequence is CASSLGGLALYEQYF. The DNA for the CDR3 is TGTGCCAGCAGTTTGGGGGGACTAGCGCTCTACGAGCAGTACTTC. The chain links TRBV12-3 or TRBV12-4 to TRBJ2-7; 10 nucleotides align to TRBD2. CDR3 length: 15 residues. The J segment lost 3 bases and the V segment lost 3 bases, leaving 5 bases of the junction unmatched.

The genes are TRBV9 and TRBJ1-6, with a possible D match to TRBD1 (5 bases). The CDR3 runs to 14 residues. Trimming stripped 1 base from V and 7 bases from J, with 9 bases between. Germline-derived CDR1 and CDR2 are SGDLS and YYNGEE. The CDR3 region has the DNA TGTGCCAGCAGCGTAACCGGACAAAATTCACCCCTCCACTTT. Residues: CASSVTGQNSPLHF.

This clonotype was recorded many times. The CDR3 bases are TGTGCCAGCAGTTTTGGGGGTATCTACGAGCAGTACTTC. This gives the protein CASSFGGIYEQYF. The chain recombines TRBV12-3 or TRBV12-4 with TRBJ2-7; the D gene could be TRBD1 or TRBD2 (5 bases each). CDR3 size: 13 residues. The V end was cut by 3 bases, the J end by 3 bases, with 9 bases between.

This clonotype has just a few counts. The chain combines TRBV6-2 or TRBV6-3 with TRBJ2-1, with D hard to call. The CDR3 has 11 amino acids. Germline V gene lookup returns CDR1 MNHEY and CDR2 SVGEGT. V was cut by 4 bases and J by 14 bases, with 12 bases left in between. As DNA, the CDR3 is TGTGCCAGCAGTTGGGGATTCTTGGAGTTCTTC. This codes for CASSWGFLEFF.

The chain is built from TRBV28 and TRBJ2-7; D is unclear. The CDR3 is made up of 16 amino acids. V was trimmed by 6 bases and J by 2 bases, leaving 20 bases between them. CDR1 and CDR2 (germline): MDHEN, SYDVKM. The CDR3, as DNA: TGTGCCAGCAGAACCGTCGGAGAGGTGAGTCCCTACGAGCAGTACTTC. Amino acid sequence: CASRTVGEVSPYEQYF.

This clonotype was seen repeatedly, ten times or more. This chain links TRBV9 with TRBJ2-7; no clear D gene. The germline V gene has CDR1 SGDLS and CDR2 YYNGEE. The CDR3 is 13 amino acids. Trimming took off 0 bases at V and 6 bases at J, with 10 bases between the two ends. This CDR3 reads CASSVDSDLEQYF. CDR3 in DNA: TGTGCCAGCAGCGTAGATTCAGATCTCGAGCAGTACTTC. The full variable domain, in which reference TRBV9 and TRBJ2-7 provide the parts outside the CDR3, is DSGVTQTPKHLITATGQRVTLRCSPRSGDLSVYWYQQSLDQGLQFLIQYYNGEERAKGNILERFSAQQFPDLHSELNLSSLELGDSALYFCASSVDSDLEQYFGPGTRLTVT.

This clonotype was observed a few times. The genes are TRBV28 and TRBJ2-5; maybe TRBD1 (6 bases). Germline CDR1 MDHEN, CDR2 SYDVKM. The CDR3 is made up of 12 amino acids. The V gene lost 7 bases and the J gene lost 6 bases, with 12 bases spanning the gap. The CDR3 reads CASKGVIKTQYF. DNA of the CDR3: TGTGCCAGCAAGGGGGTTATAAAGACCCAGTACTTC.

The CDR3 DNA is TGCAGTGCTACGGCTAACGATATACAAATTTATACGCAGTATTTT. Translating it yields CSATANDIQIYTQYF. The V gene is TRBV20-1, the J gene TRBJ2-3; no firm D call. CDR1 is DFQATT, CDR2 SNEGSKA, per germline (reference sequence). V was shortened by 4 bases and J by 7 bases, with 21 bases between the two germline ends. The CDR3 is made up of 15 amino acids.

This clonotype showed up many times. CDR3 coding DNA: TGTGCCAGCAGCTTAGCTTGGACGGCTAACTATGGCTACACCTTC. Amino acid sequence: CASSLAWTANYGYTF. The chain uses TRBV7-2 and TRBJ1-2; D not resolved. Germline V lookup: CDR1 SGHTA, CDR2 FQGNSA. Trimming pared 0 bases from V and 0 bases from J, leaving 8 bases between. CDR3 length equals 15 residues.

J is TRBJ2-7 and V is TRBV19; D gene uncertain. The CDR3 consists of 16 residues. Germline values: CDR1 LNHDA, CDR2 SQIVND (reference sequence). With 5 bases removed from V and 0 bases from J, the gap between germline ends came to 17 bases. CDR3 sequence reads: CASSSPGDVPSYEQYF. For the CDR3, the DNA is TGTGCCAGTAGTTCTCCCGGAGACGTTCCCTCCTACGAGCAGTACTTC.

The V and J genes are TRBV20-1 and TRBJ2-7; 7 nucleotides line up with TRBD2. The CDR3 totals 14 residues. With 0 bases clipped from V and 7 bases from J, the junction kept 9 bases outside the gene matches. The germline CDR1 and CDR2 sequences are DFQATT and SNEGSKA (reference sequence). The CDR3 DNA reads TGCAGTGCTAGAGATGACGAAGCGCGGGGGGAGCAGTACTTC. This encodes CSARDDEARGEQYF.

J is TRBJ2-3 and V is TRBV11-2, with D unclear. The CDR3 spans 18 residues. V was pared by 4 bases and J by 0 bases, with 20 bases between. Germline V gives CDR1 SGHAT, CDR2 FQNNGV. CDR3 in amino acids: CASSSVLRPRSSTDTQYF. DNA for the CDR3: TGTGCCAGCAGCTCGGTCCTAAGACCCAGATCTAGCACAGATACGCAGTATTTT. Full variable domain (rest looked up from reference TRBV11-2 and TRBJ2-3): EAGVAQSPRYKIIEKRQSVAFWCNPISGHATLYWYQQILGQGPKLLIQFQNNGVVDDSQLPKDRFSAERLKGVDSTLKIQPAKLEDSAVYLCASSSVLRPRSSTDTQYFGPGTRLTVL.

This clonotype was counted many times. The chain has TRBV12-3 or TRBV12-4 and TRBJ2-3; unclear D gene. The CDR3 is 15 residues long. V dropped 6 bases and J dropped 0 bases, with 13 bases sitting between them. The CDR3 sequence: CASSRMPSSTDTQYF. As DNA, the CDR3 is TGTGCCAGCAGCAGAATGCCTTCTAGCACAGATACGCAGTATTTT.

This chain links TRBV9 with TRBJ2-1; 9 bases align to TRBD2. With 0 bases clipped from V and 4 bases from J, the junction kept 8 bases outside the gene matches. This CDR3 comprises 17 residues. Germline values: CDR1 SGDLS, CDR2 YYNGEE. CDR3 loop: CASSVVSGSAGYNEQFF. Written as DNA, the CDR3 is TGTGCCAGCAGCGTAGTTAGCGGGAGTGCCGGTTACAATGAGCAGTTCTTC.

The J gene is TRBJ1-1, the V gene TRBV20-1; unclear D gene. CDR1 is DFQATT and CDR2 is SNEGSKA in the germline V gene (reference sequence). Trimming took 2 bases from V and 10 from J, leaving 17 bases between them. This CDR3 region has 13 residues. For the CDR3, the DNA is TGCAGTGCTAGATCTACAGACTTGATTGGAGCTTTCTTT. Encoded protein: CSARSTDLIGAFF.

The J gene is TRBJ1-2, the V gene TRBV10-3; D remains unclear. The CDR3 totals 15 residues. With 1 base removed from V and 6 bases from J, the gap between germline ends came to 15 bases. CDR1 is ENHRY, CDR2 SYGVKD, per germline. CDR3 residues: CAISEWGGPGDGYTF. The CDR3 DNA reads as TGTGCCATCAGTGAGTGGGGAGGGCCGGGAGATGGCTACACCTTC.

The rearrangement uses TRBV12-3 or TRBV12-4 and TRBJ2-5; D ambiguous. Trimming left V 3 bases short and J 0 bases short, with 8 bases between. This CDR3 contains 14 residues. The CDR3 DNA sequence: TGTGCCAGCAGTTTTTTGGCTCACCAAGAGACCCAGTACTTC. Translating gives CASSFLAHQETQYF.

The sample holds a few counts of this clonotype. The rearrangement uses TRBV15 and TRBJ1-1; unclear D gene. Trimming took off 1 base at V and 4 bases at J, with 7 bases between the two ends. Germline V gene sequence: CDR1 LNHNV, CDR2 YYDKDF (reference sequence). This CDR3 comprises 13 residues. In DNA, the CDR3 is TGTGCCACCAGCAGAGGAAAGGGCACTGAAGCTTTCTTT. This translates into CATSRGKGTEAFF.

This clonotype was counted a few times. The V call is TRBV4-3, the J call TRBJ2-5; tentative D call: TRBD2 (7 bases). Germline assignment: CDR1 LGHNA and CDR2 YSLEER. Deletions cut 0 bases from V and 5 bases from J, with 13 bases between. The CDR3 consists of 15 residues. CDR3 bases: TGCGCCAGCAGCCAAGAAGCCAGGGGAGGGGAGACCCAGTACTTC. The encoded protein is CASSQEARGGETQYF.